These T cell receptor beta chains were read from a single sample in a study of T cell repertoires in cytomegalovirus infection. These TCRs' antigens remain unknown. TCRdb processed the reads anew with MiXCR; each CDR3 protein has one entry. The sample holds hundreds of thousands of distinct CDR3 sequences; roughly 33% are singletons and the top ten take 18%. Specimen: cultured PBMCs, collected from culture after CMV antigen stimulation. Receptor source: a human donor in good health (CMV status not recorded). Some clones in this sample may be carry-over from other donors' samples. CDR3s include the opening cysteine and the closing phenylalanine or tryptophan. D genes are given only for firm matches.

j_call: TRBJ1-2
d_call: .
v_call: TRBV7-9
cdr3_aa: CASSLPGRYGYTF

j_call: TRBJ2-7
d_call: TRBD2
v_call: TRBV7-2
cdr3_aa: CASSSYVGTSGKLREQYF

j_call: TRBJ1-1
d_call: TRBD1
v_call: TRBV30
cdr3_aa: CAWSVGQGITEAFF

j_call: TRBJ2-5
d_call: .
v_call: TRBV11-2
cdr3_aa: CASSRRALLQETQYF

j_call: TRBJ2-7
d_call: .
v_call: TRBV12-3/TRBV12-4
cdr3_aa: CASSLTRRLADWRGNEQYF

j_call: TRBJ2-1
d_call: .
v_call: TRBV7-9
cdr3_aa: CASSLAYRRSYNEQFF

j_call: TRBJ1-1
d_call: .
v_call: TRBV6-1
cdr3_aa: CASRRAGEAFF

j_call: TRBJ2-1
d_call: .
v_call: TRBV12-3/TRBV12-4
cdr3_aa: CASSFLSQDEQFF

j_call: TRBJ2-1
d_call: TRBD1
v_call: TRBV7-2
cdr3_aa: CASSSKTGTNYNEQFF

j_call: TRBJ1-2
d_call: TRBD1
v_call: TRBV7-2
cdr3_aa: CASSATGGIGYTF

j_call: TRBJ2-3
d_call: TRBD1
v_call: TRBV7-6
cdr3_aa: CASSFWTGTTDTQYF

j_call: TRBJ2-1
d_call: .
v_call: TRBV4-1
cdr3_aa: CASSQFSGRIGKTYNEQFF

j_call: TRBJ2-7
d_call: .
v_call: TRBV4-1
cdr3_aa: CASSQAYSGADYEQYF

j_call: TRBJ2-7
d_call: TRBD1
v_call: TRBV18
cdr3_aa: CASSDGTVSYEQYF

j_call: TRBJ2-6
d_call: .
v_call: TRBV4-3
cdr3_aa: CASSQESGPGANVLTF

j_call: TRBJ2-1
d_call: .
v_call: TRBV7-6
cdr3_aa: CASSFTGYAYNEQFF

j_call: TRBJ2-1
d_call: .
v_call: TRBV4-3
cdr3_aa: CASSQESSWDNEQFF

j_call: TRBJ2-5
d_call: TRBD2
v_call: TRBV6-2/TRBV6-3
cdr3_aa: CASTRLAGGQETQYF

j_call: TRBJ1-2
d_call: .
v_call: TRBV12-3/TRBV12-4
cdr3_aa: CASSGGRTYGYTF

j_call: TRBJ2-5
d_call: TRBD2
v_call: TRBV7-2
cdr3_aa: CASRLAGGGAETQYF

j_call: TRBJ2-5
d_call: TRBD2
v_call: TRBV28
cdr3_aa: CASSVTSGNQETQYF

j_call: TRBJ2-7
d_call: .
v_call: TRBV2
cdr3_aa: CASSNQGPRYEQYF

j_call: TRBJ2-1
d_call: .
v_call: TRBV5-1
cdr3_aa: CASGSQEAYQQFF

j_call: TRBJ2-2
d_call: TRBD1
v_call: TRBV7-2
cdr3_aa: CASSAGQGTTGELFF

j_call: TRBJ2-3
d_call: TRBD2
v_call: TRBV7-2
cdr3_aa: CASSLGASGGVLGTQYF

j_call: TRBJ1-1
d_call: TRBD1
v_call: TRBV19
cdr3_aa: CASRLGTAVNTEAFF

j_call: TRBJ2-2
d_call: .
v_call: TRBV7-6
cdr3_aa: CASSFSGSGELFF

j_call: TRBJ1-5
d_call: .
v_call: TRBV20-1
cdr3_aa: CSASTDIKDQPQHF

j_call: TRBJ2-1
d_call: TRBD2
v_call: TRBV12-5
cdr3_aa: CASGLVLSSGVSYNEQFF

j_call: TRBJ2-5
d_call: TRBD2
v_call: TRBV5-1
cdr3_aa: CASSFLAGGPGVGETQYF

j_call: TRBJ2-1
d_call: .
v_call: TRBV7-2
cdr3_aa: CASSTRGRGSNEQFF

j_call: TRBJ1-5
d_call: TRBD1
v_call: TRBV12-5
cdr3_aa: CASGLSSGTGYQPQHF

j_call: TRBJ2-3
d_call: .
v_call: TRBV28
cdr3_aa: CASIPPGGTQYF

j_call: TRBJ2-3
d_call: .
v_call: TRBV11-2
cdr3_aa: CASSLSGGSFTDTQYF

j_call: TRBJ2-3
d_call: TRBD2
v_call: TRBV14
cdr3_aa: CASSRLGRTSGRKDTQYF

j_call: TRBJ2-7
d_call: TRBD2
v_call: TRBV7-2
cdr3_aa: CASTLTSGAVNYGQYF

j_call: TRBJ2-1
d_call: .
v_call: TRBV19
cdr3_aa: CASSIGQGYNEQFF

j_call: TRBJ2-3
d_call: TRBD2
v_call: TRBV7-2
cdr3_aa: CASSPDPPSGGSDTQYF

j_call: TRBJ1-5
d_call: .
v_call: TRBV20-1
cdr3_aa: CSARDGTGSSNQPQHF

j_call: TRBJ2-3
d_call: .
v_call: TRBV12-3/TRBV12-4
cdr3_aa: CASKPVRNWGRDTQYF

j_call: TRBJ1-4
d_call: .
v_call: TRBV7-6
cdr3_aa: CASSPRTGSYEKLFF

j_call: TRBJ2-2
d_call: .
v_call: TRBV28
cdr3_aa: CATRPLHTGELFF

j_call: TRBJ2-7
d_call: TRBD2
v_call: TRBV6-2/TRBV6-3
cdr3_aa: CASSPQGLAGSYEQYF

j_call: TRBJ2-1
d_call: .
v_call: TRBV7-2
cdr3_aa: CASSYLGLYNEQFF

j_call: TRBJ1-4
d_call: .
v_call: TRBV6-1
cdr3_aa: CASSELNLQVGNEKLFF

j_call: TRBJ2-7
d_call: TRBD2
v_call: TRBV7-2
cdr3_aa: CASSFVGGSVQVQYF

j_call: TRBJ2-3
d_call: .
v_call: TRBV4-1
cdr3_aa: CASSRFHADTQYF

j_call: TRBJ1-2
d_call: .
v_call: TRBV3-1
cdr3_aa: CASSPLSDRGYTF

j_call: TRBJ2-5
d_call: .
v_call: TRBV7-9
cdr3_aa: CASSRGTSGETQYF

j_call: TRBJ2-1
d_call: .
v_call: TRBV3-1
cdr3_aa: CARGRDEQFF